The T cell receptor (beta chain) under discussion was sequenced for a study of CD8 T cells in Susac syndrome. From germline, CDR1 is DFQATT and CDR2 SNEGSKA (reference sequence). The germline V and J ends were trimmed by 0 bases and 4 bases, with 9 bases remaining between them. The CDR3 has 13 residues. After extraction with the RNeasy kit, about 0.45 to 1 ug of the RNA was reverse transcribed using random hexamers. From the immunoSEQ multiplex PCR reads, TCRdb called clonotypes with MiXCR, one entry per CDR3 protein. The sample includes around 110,000 distinct CDR3 sequences, just over 95% of them seen just once. The table lists this clonotype with a few counts.

The chain is built from TRBV20-1 and TRBJ1-1, with D unresolved. Sequencing was carried out using CD4+ T cells from PBMCs. The clonotype comes from a human donor with Susac syndrome. The CDR3 coding sequence is TGCAGTGCTAGAGAACCCTCGATCACTGAAGCTTTCTTT. Residues: CSAREPSITEAFF.